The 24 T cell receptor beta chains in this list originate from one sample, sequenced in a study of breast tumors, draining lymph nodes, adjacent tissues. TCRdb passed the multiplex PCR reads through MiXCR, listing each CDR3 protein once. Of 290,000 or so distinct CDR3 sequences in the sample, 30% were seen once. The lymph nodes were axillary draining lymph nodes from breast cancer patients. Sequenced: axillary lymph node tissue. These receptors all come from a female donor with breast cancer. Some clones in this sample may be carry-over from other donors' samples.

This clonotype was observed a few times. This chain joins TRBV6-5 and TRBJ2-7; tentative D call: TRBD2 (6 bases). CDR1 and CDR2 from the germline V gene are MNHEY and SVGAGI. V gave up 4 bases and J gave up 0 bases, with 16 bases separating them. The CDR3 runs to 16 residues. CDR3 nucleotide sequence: TGTGCCAGCAGTTCCGTTAGCGGAACCCCCTCCTACGAGCAGTACTTC. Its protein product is CASSSVSGTPSYEQYF.

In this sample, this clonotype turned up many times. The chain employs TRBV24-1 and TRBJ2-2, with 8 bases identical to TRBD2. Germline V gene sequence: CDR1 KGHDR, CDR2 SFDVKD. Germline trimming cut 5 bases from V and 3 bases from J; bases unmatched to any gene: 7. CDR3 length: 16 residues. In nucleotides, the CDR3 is TGTGCCACCAGTGGGCGGGAGGTTCCATACACCGGGGAGCTGTTTTTT. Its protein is CATSGREVPYTGELFF.

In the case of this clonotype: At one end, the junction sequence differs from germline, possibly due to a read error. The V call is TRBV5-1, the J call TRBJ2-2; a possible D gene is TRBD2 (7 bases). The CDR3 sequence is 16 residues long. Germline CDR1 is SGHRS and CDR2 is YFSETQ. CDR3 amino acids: CASSQPGGLHTGELFF. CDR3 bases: TGTGCCAGCAGCCAGCCGGGGGGCCTCCACACCGGGGAGCTGTTTTTT.

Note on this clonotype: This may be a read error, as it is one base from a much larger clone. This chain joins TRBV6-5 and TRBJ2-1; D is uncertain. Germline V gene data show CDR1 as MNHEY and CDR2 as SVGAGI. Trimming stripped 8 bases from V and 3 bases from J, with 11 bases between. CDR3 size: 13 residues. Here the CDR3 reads CASRPFRYNEQFF. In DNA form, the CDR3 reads TGTGCCAGCCGCCCCTTTCGCTACAATGAGCAGTTCTTC.

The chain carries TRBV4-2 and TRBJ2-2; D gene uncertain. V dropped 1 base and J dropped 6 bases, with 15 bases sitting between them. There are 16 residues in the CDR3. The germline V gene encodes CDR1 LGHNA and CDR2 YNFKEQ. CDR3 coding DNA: TGTGCCAGCAGCCAAGTCGGGCCTATAGCTTCCGGGGAGCTGTTTTTT. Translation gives CASSQVGPIASGELFF.

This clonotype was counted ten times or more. For the CDR3, the DNA is TGTGCCAGCAGCCATTTAATGCACATACCGACCTACGAGCAGTACTTC. Translating gives CASSHLMHIPTYEQYF. V is TRBV3-1 and J is TRBJ2-7; D is undetermined. There are 16 residues in the CDR3. Between the trimmed V and J ends, which lost 3 bases and 2 bases, there was a span of 17 bases. CDR1 and CDR2 from the germline V gene are LGHDT and YNNKEL (reference sequence).

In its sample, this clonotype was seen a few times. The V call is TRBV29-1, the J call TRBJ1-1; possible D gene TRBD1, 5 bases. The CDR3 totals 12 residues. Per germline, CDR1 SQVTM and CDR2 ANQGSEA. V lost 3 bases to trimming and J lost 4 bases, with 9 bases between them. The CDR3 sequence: CSVDQGSTEAFF. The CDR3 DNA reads TGCAGCGTTGACCAGGGAAGCACTGAAGCTTTCTTT.

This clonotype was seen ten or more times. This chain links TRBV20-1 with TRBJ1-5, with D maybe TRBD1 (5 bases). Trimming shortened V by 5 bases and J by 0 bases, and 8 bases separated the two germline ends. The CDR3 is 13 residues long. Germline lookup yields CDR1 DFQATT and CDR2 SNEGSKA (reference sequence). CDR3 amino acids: CSASGPSNQPQHF. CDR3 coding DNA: TGCAGTGCTTCGGGACCTAGCAATCAGCCCCAGCATTTT.

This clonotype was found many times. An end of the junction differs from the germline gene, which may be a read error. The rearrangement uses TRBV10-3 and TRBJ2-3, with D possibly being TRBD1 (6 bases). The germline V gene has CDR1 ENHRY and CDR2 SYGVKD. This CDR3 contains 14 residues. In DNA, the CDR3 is TGTGCCATCAGCAAAGGTGGGGGCACGGATACGCAGTATTTT. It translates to CAISKGGGTDTQYF.

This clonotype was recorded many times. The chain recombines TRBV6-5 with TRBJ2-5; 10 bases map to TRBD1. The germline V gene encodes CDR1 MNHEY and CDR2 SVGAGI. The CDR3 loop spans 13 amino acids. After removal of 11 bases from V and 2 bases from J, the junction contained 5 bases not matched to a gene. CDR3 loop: CASGDRGQETQYF. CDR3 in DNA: TGTGCCTCTGGGGACAGGGGACAAGAGACCCAGTACTTC.

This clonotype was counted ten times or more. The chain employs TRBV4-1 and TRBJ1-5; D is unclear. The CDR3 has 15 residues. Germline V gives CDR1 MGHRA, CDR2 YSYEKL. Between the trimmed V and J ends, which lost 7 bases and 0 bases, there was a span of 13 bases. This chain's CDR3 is CASKGWEDSNQPQHF. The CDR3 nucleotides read TGCGCCAGCAAGGGTTGGGAGGATAGCAATCAGCCCCAGCATTTT.

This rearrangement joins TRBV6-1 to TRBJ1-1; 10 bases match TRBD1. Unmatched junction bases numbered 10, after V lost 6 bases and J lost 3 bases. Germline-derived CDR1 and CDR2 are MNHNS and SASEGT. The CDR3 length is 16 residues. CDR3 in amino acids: CASSRPTGTGDTEAFF. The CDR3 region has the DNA TGTGCCAGCAGCCGACCGACCGGGACAGGGGACACTGAAGCTTTCTTT.

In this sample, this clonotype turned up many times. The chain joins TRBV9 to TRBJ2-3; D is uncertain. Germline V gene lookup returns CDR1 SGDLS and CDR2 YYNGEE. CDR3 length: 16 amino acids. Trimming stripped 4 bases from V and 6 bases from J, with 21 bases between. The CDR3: CASSFADLRIGDTQYF. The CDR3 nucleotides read TGTGCCAGCAGCTTTGCGGACCTACGGATCGGGGATACGCAGTATTTT.

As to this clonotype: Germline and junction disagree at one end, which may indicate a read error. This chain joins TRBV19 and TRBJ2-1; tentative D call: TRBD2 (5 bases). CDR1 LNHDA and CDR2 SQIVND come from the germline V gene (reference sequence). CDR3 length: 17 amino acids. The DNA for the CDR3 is TGTGCCAGTAGCAGAAATATAGCGACCAGCTCCTACAATGAGCAGTCCTTC. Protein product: CASSRNIATSSYNEQSF.

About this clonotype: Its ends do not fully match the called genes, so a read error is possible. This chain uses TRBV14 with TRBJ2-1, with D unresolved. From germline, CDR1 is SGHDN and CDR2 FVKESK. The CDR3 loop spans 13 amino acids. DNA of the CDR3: TGTGCCAGCGGCCAGGACGGTTACAATGAGCAATTCTTC. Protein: CASGQDGYNEQFF.

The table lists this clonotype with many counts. CDR3 residues: CASSYQAGPAYEQYF. CDR3 sequence (DNA): TGTGCCAGCAGCTACCAAGCGGGACCGGCTTACGAGCAGTACTTC. This rearrangement joins TRBV11-3 to TRBJ2-7, with 7 bases identical to TRBD2. CDR3 length: 15 residues. Germline loops: CDR1 SGHNT, CDR2 YENEEA. J lost 4 bases, V lost 4 bases, and 10 bases had no gene match.

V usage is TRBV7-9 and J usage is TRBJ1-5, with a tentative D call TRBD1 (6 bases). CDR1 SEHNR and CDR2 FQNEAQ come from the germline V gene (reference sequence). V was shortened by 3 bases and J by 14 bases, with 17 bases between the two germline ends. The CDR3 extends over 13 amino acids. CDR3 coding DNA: TGTGCCAGCAGCTTCGGGGGGCGGGAGATAGAGCATTTT. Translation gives CASSFGGREIEHF.

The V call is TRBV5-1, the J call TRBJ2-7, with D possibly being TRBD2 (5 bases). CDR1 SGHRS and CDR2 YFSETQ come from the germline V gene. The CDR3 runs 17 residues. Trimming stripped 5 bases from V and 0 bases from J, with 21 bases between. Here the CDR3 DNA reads TGCGCCAGCAGTCCTGGACTGGCAAGGACGGCCTCCTACGAGCAGTACTTC. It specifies CASSPGLARTASYEQYF.

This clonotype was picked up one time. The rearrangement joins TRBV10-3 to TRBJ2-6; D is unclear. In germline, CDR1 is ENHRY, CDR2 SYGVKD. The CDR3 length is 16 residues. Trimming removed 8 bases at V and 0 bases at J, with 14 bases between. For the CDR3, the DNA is TGTGCCATCCCCCCCGGGCTGTGCTCTGGGGCCAACGTCCTGACTTTC. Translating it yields CAIPPGLCSGANVLTF.

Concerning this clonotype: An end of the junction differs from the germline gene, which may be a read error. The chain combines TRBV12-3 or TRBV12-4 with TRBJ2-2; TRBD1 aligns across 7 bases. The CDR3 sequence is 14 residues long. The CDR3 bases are TGTGCCAGCAGTTTACTCAGGGGGACCGGGGAGCTGCTTTTT. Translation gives CASSLLRGTGELLF.

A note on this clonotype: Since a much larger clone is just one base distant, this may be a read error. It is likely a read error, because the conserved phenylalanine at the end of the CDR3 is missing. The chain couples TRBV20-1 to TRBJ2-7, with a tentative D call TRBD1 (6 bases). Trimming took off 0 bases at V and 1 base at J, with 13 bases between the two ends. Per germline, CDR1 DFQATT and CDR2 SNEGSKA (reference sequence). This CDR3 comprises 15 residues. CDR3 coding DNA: TGCAGTGCTAGAGACAGGGGCAGAGTTTCCTACGAGCAGTACCTC. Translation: CSARDRGRVSYEQYL.

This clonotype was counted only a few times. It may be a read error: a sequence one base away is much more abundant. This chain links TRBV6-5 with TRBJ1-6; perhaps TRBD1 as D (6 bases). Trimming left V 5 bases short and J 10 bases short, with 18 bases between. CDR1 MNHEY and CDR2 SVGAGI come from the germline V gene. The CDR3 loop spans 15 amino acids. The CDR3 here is CASSPAQGSRSPLHF. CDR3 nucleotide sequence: TGTGCCAGCAGTCCCGCACAGGGTTCGCGATCACCCCTCCACTTT.

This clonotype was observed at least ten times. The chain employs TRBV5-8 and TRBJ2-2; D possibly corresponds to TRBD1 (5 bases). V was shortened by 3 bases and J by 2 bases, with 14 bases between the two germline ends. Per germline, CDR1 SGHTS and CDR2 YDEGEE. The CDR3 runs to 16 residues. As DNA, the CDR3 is TGTGCCAGCAGCTCCAGGGTTGGTTTTAACACCGGGGAGCTGTTTTTT. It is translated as CASSSRVGFNTGELFF.

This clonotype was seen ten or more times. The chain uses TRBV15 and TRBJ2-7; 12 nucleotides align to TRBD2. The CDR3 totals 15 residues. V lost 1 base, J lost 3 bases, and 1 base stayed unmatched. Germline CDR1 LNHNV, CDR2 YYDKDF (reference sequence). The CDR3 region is CATSRASGGDYEQYF. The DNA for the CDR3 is TGTGCCACCAGCAGAGCTAGCGGGGGGGACTACGAGCAGTACTTC.